Following are 21 T cell receptor beta chains from one sample sequenced in a study of CD8 T cells in Susac syndrome. RNA, at roughly 0.5 to 1 ug, was reverse transcribed with random hexamers. Each CDR3 protein is one row after TCRdb ran MiXCR on the immunoSEQ multiplex PCR reads. The sample lists 200,000 or so distinct CDR3 sequences, 90% to 95% occurring once. The specimen sequenced was CD4+ T cells from PBMCs. The origin of the receptors is a human donor with multiple sclerosis.

V usage is TRBV10-1 and J usage is TRBJ1-1; 8 nucleotides line up with TRBD1. Germline V gene sequence: CDR1 WNHNN, CDR2 SYGVQD (reference sequence). The CDR3 is 14 residues long. With V trimmed by 3 bases and J by 10 bases, 10 bases remained unmatched. CDR3 bases: TGCGCCAGCAGTGAATCTTCTAACGGACAGGGAGCTTTCTTT. It is translated as CASSESSNGQGAFF.

The V gene is TRBV24-1, the J gene TRBJ2-1; perhaps TRBD2 as D (5 bases). The CDR3 sequence is 12 residues long. Germline V lookup: CDR1 KGHDR, CDR2 SFDVKD. V lost 8 bases, J lost 10 bases, and 14 bases lay in between. The CDR3: CATNQLGGEQFF. For the CDR3, the DNA is TGTGCCACCAATCAACTCGGCGGGGAGCAGTTCTTC.

The V call is TRBV9, the J call TRBJ1-4, with D possibly TRBD1 on 5 matching bases. CDR3 length: 15 residues. V was clipped by 0 bases and J by 8 bases, with 14 bases between them. Germline CDR1 reads SGDLS; CDR2 reads YYNGEE. The CDR3 loop is CASSVAGASWEKLFF. The CDR3 nucleotides are TGTGCCAGCAGCGTAGCTGGGGCCTCCTGGGAAAAACTGTTTTTT.

The genes are TRBV20-1 and TRBJ1-1, with 8 bases that match TRBD1. The CDR3 has 13 residues. The junction had 6 bases not matched to a gene; V was cut back by 2 bases and J by 7 bases. The germline gives CDR1 DFQATT, CDR2 SNEGSKA (reference sequence). CDR3 sequence reads: CSARKGQEDEAFF. CDR3 DNA sequence: TGCAGTGCTAGAAAGGGACAGGAGGATGAAGCTTTCTTT.

The V and J genes are TRBV5-1 and TRBJ2-7; 11 bases line up with TRBD2. The CDR3 runs 15 residues. J gave up 2 bases and V 2 bases, and 3 bases lay outside the gene matches. The germline gives CDR1 SGHRS, CDR2 YFSETQ. The CDR3 here is CASSFGTSGTYEQYF. CDR3 nucleotides: TGCGCCAGCAGCTTCGGGACTAGCGGCACCTACGAGCAGTACTTC.

This chain uses TRBV7-6 with TRBJ1-1, with unresolved D. The CDR3 length is 13 residues. Germline V gene lookup returns CDR1 SGHVS and CDR2 FNYEAQ. V gave up 1 base and J gave up 2 bases, with 5 bases separating them. DNA for the CDR3: TGTGCCAGCAGCTTAGACGTCAACACTGAAGCTTTCTTT. It codes for CASSLDVNTEAFF.

The chain employs TRBV11-1 and TRBJ2-1; 9 nucleotides agree with TRBD2. CDR1 is SGHAT, CDR2 FQDESV, per germline (reference sequence). CDR3 size: 15 residues. With V trimmed by 5 bases and J by 5 bases, 7 bases remained unmatched. The CDR3 bases are TGTGCCAGCAGCCTTAGACTAGCGGAGAACAATGAGCAGTTCTTC. Translation gives CASSLRLAENNEQFF.

The chain joins TRBV20-1 to TRBJ2-3, with D tentatively TRBD1 or TRBD2 (5 bases each). The CDR3 consists of 13 residues. Germline-derived CDR1 and CDR2 are DFQATT and SNEGSKA (reference sequence). V was cut by 1 base and J by 5 bases, with 10 bases left in between. The CDR3 coding sequence is TGCAGTGCTAGAGGGGGGTCGAAAGATACGCAGTATTTT. Translated, it gives CSARGGSKDTQYF.

The chain joins TRBV29-1 to TRBJ1-1; D unclear. V lost 7 bases to trimming and J lost 0 bases, with 12 bases between them. Germline CDR1 and CDR2: SQVTM and ANQGSEA. This CDR3 comprises 13 residues. This CDR3 reads CSADRNLNTEAFF. The CDR3 nucleotides are TGCAGCGCCGACCGGAATTTGAACACTGAAGCTTTCTTT.

The CDR3 reads CSARRQIDQPQHF. The DNA for the CDR3 is TGCAGTGCTAGACGGCAGATAGATCAGCCCCAGCATTTT. The chain joins TRBV20-1 to TRBJ1-5; D uncertain. The germline V and J ends were trimmed by 2 bases and 5 bases, with 10 bases remaining between them. The CDR3 runs to 13 residues. Germline CDR1 and CDR2: DFQATT and SNEGSKA (reference sequence).

This clonotype was observed a single time. The genes are TRBV6-5 and TRBJ2-5; D not certain. Germline loops: CDR1 MNHEY, CDR2 SVGAGI. The CDR3 contains 13 residues. Trimming left V 2 bases short and J 5 bases short, with 9 bases between. The CDR3 loop reads CASSYKVGETQYF. The CDR3 DNA sequence: TGTGCCAGCAGTTACAAGGTTGGGGAGACCCAGTACTTC.

This chain uses TRBV6-6 with TRBJ1-1, with 7 bases identical to TRBD1. This CDR3 comprises 13 residues. Germline V gene lookup returns CDR1 MNHNY and CDR2 SVGAGI (reference sequence). J lost 9 bases, V lost 7 bases, and 11 bases had no gene match. The CDR3: CASKGTVGVKAFF. CDR3 DNA sequence: TGTGCCAGCAAAGGGACAGTGGGGGTGAAAGCTTTCTTT.

The chain links TRBV29-1 to TRBJ2-7, with a weak D call TRBD1 (5 bases). CDR1 and CDR2 (germline): SQVTM, ANQGSEA. This CDR3 has 13 amino acids. With 1 base removed from V and 3 bases from J, the gap between germline ends came to 10 bases. In DNA, the CDR3 is TGCAGCGTTGAAGCGGCAGGGAACTACGAGCAGTACTTC. It specifies CSVEAAGNYEQYF.

For the CDR3, the DNA is TGTGCCACCAGTGATGGGACAGGGGTTTCCGAAGCTTTCTTT. As protein: CATSDGTGVSEAFF. The J gene is TRBJ1-1, the V gene TRBV24-1, with 10 bases identical to TRBD1. The V segment lost 3 bases and the J segment 8 bases; nucleotides outside the gene matches: 5. The CDR3 length is 14 residues. Germline loops: CDR1 KGHDR, CDR2 SFDVKD.

The chain is built from TRBV7-9 and TRBJ2-1; no definite D call. CDR3 length equals 11 residues. From germline, CDR1 is SEHNR and CDR2 FQNEAQ (reference sequence). V dropped 5 bases and J dropped 9 bases, with 8 bases sitting between them. CDR3 coding DNA: TGTGCCAGCAGCCGGACGAGTGAGCAGTTCTTC. The encoded protein is CASSRTSEQFF.

The J gene is TRBJ2-5, the V gene TRBV18; D not resolved. Trimming left V 0 bases short and J 4 bases short, with 6 bases between. This CDR3 is built from 13 residues. Germline V CDR1 and CDR2: KGHSH, LQKENI. The CDR3 loop reads CASSPPTRETQYF. The CDR3, as DNA: TGTGCCAGCTCACCACCGACTCGAGAGACCCAGTACTTC.

V gene TRBV20-1 combines with J gene TRBJ1-2, with D uncertain. With 1 base removed from V and 4 bases from J, the gap between germline ends came to 13 bases. This CDR3 contains 14 residues. The germline V gene encodes CDR1 DFQATT and CDR2 SNEGSKA (reference sequence). The CDR3 region has the DNA TGCAGTGCTAGAGCGGGTTCGGGAAGCTATGGCTACACCTTC. It is translated as CSARAGSGSYGYTF.

The chain links TRBV29-1 to TRBJ1-5; perhaps TRBD1 as D (6 bases). There are 14 residues in the CDR3. In germline, CDR1 is SQVTM, CDR2 ANQGSEA. The V end was cut by 3 bases, the J end by 6 bases, with 15 bases between. CDR3 amino acids: CSVEPGAGSQPQHF. As DNA, the CDR3 is TGCAGCGTTGAGCCAGGGGCCGGGAGTCAGCCCCAGCATTTT.

Note on this clonotype: Compared with germline, one end of the junction differs, possibly owing to a read error. The chain recombines TRBV7-9 with TRBJ2-1; D is unclear. The CDR3 is made up of 9 amino acids. In germline, CDR1 is SEHNR, CDR2 FQNEAQ (reference sequence). CDR3 amino acids: CASSPVGIF. The CDR3, as DNA: TGTGCCAGCAGCCCCGTGGGGATCTTC.

This clonotype was recorded once. This sequence joins TRBV28 and TRBJ2-3, with a tentative D call TRBD2 (5 bases). Trimming left V 10 bases short and J 0 bases short, with 8 bases between. This CDR3 is 12 amino acids long. Germline-derived CDR1 and CDR2 are MDHEN and SYDVKM. The CDR3 DNA reads as TGTGCCACCACGGGGAGCACAGATACGCAGTATTTT. It encodes CATTGSTDTQYF.

This rearrangement joins TRBV5-1 to TRBJ2-2; D remains unclear. V was trimmed by 7 bases and J by 3 bases, leaving 4 bases between them. Germline V gene data show CDR1 as SGHRS and CDR2 as YFSETQ. The CDR3 covers 11 residues. The CDR3 region has the DNA TGCGCCAGCGGAGACACCGGGGAGCTGTTTTTT. Its translation: CASGDTGELFF.